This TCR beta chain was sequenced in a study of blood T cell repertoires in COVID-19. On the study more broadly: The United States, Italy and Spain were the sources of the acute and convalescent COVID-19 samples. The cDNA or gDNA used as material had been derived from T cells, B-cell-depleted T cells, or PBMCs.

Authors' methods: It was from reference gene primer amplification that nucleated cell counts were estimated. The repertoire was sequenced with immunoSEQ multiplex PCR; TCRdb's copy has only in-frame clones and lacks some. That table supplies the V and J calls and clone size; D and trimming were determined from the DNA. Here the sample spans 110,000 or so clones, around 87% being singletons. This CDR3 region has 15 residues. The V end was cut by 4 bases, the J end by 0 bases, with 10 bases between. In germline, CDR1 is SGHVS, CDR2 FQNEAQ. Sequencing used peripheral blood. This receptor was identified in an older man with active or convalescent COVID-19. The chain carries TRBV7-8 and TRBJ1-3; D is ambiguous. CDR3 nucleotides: TGTGCCAGCAGCTCCCGCCTATTCTCTGGAAACACCATATATTTT. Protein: CASSSRLFSGNTIYF.